Here is one T cell receptor beta chain with its context. No antigen is known for it. The sample is drawn from a study of T-cell reconstitution after alpha-beta-depleted transplantation in children. General study findings and limits: It was reported that alpha-beta T cells came from several hundred expanded graft clones (about two months after transplant). Fresh T-cell production supplied most of the T-cell counts and diversity seen one year after transplant. High day-60 TCRbeta diversity in some patients came from surviving recipient T cells and thymic progenitors.

Per the germline V gene, CDR1 is LNHDA and CDR2 is SQIVND (reference sequence). Trimming removed 1 base from V and 3 bases from J, with 10 bases in between. CDR3 size: 15 residues. Unique molecular identifiers were used to barcode this TCRbeta library. MiXCR was run by TCRdb on the PCR reads, yielding one entry per CDR3 protein. The sample lists some 550,000 distinct CDR3 sequences, approximately 22% occurring once. Sequenced here: PBMCs, mostly from graft donor cells, sampled 360 days after TCRalphabeta/CD19-depleted stem cell transplant. This sequence was found in a boy younger than two who had a stem cell transplant for acute myeloid leukemia, so the T cells may come from the graft donor. J is TRBJ2-1 and V is TRBV19, with D possibly TRBD2 on 5 matching bases. The CDR3 region is CASSIGGPGYNEQFF. The CDR3 DNA is TGTGCCAGTAGTATAGGAGGGCCGGGCTACAATGAGCAGTTCTTC.